This TCR beta chain emerged from a study of T-cell memory formation after mild COVID-19. Study context: Most TCR clusters belonged to a single donor. The study, taken as a whole, reports: Memory sampled before infection contained some responding clones, suggesting cross-reactive memory joined. Contracting clones from day 15 to 85 had balanced CD4/CD8; later expanders favoured CD4+.

Per the germline V gene, CDR1 is SGHTA and CDR2 is FQGNSA. The ends were cut back, 3 bases at V and 9 bases at J, with 9 bases in the middle. There are 12 residues in the CDR3. This clonotype was seen only a few times. Its specificity is not known. The 5'RACE method, run with constant-segment primers, produced TCR alpha and TCR beta cDNA libraries (carrying sample barcodes and UMIs). TCRdb fed the 5' RACE reads into MiXCR, producing one record per CDR3 protein. This sample carries approximately 400,000 distinct CDR3 sequences, roughly 18% of them seen once, and the ten largest clones take around a fifth.

What was sequenced was PBMCs or a T cell subset sorted from them (not recorded which). V is TRBV7-2 and J is TRBJ2-1, with a possible D match to TRBD2 (6 bases). This TCR came from a man aged 18 to 29 who had mild COVID-19 (a few samples of this study predate the infection). Cell type and time point are not known. The CDR3 bases are TGTGCCAGCAGCTTGCGGCGGGGTGAGCAGTTCTTC. As protein: CASSLRRGEQFF.